Below, 20 T cell receptor beta chains from the same sample are listed, as sequenced in a study of T cell clonotyping in hematopoietic cell transplantation. Generated by immunoSEQ multiplex PCR, the TCRdb table keeps only in-frame clones and is missing some. The sample lists approximately 7,200 clones; about 91% were seen once. Sample: PBMCs, taken 100 days after allogeneic stem cell transplant. These receptors were collected from a male patient younger than 30 who had an allogeneic stem cell transplant from a related donor, so the T cells may come from the graft donor. Some clones in this sample may be carry-over from other donors' samples.

This chain uses TRBV19 with TRBJ1-2; D is perhaps TRBD1 (6 bases). Between the trimmed V and J ends, which lost 5 bases and 0 bases, there was a span of 16 bases. The CDR3 sequence is 16 residues long. Germline V gives CDR1 LNHDA, CDR2 SQIVND (reference sequence). The CDR3 DNA follows: TGTGCCAGTAGTGCACAATCAGGGGCAACTAACTATGGCTACACCTTC. It codes for CASSAQSGATNYGYTF.

J is TRBJ2-1 and V is TRBV6-4; D is unresolved. This CDR3 contains 16 residues. V shed 0 bases and J shed 0 bases, with 9 bases lying between them. CDR1 and CDR2 from the germline V gene are MRHNA and SNTAGT. This CDR3 reads CASSDSESSSYNEQFF. The CDR3 nucleotides read TGTGCCAGCAGTGACTCGGAGAGCAGCTCCTACAATGAGCAGTTCTTC.

As regards this clone: This same CDR3 is encoded by further DNA sequences in the sample. V and J are TRBV5-1 and TRBJ1-2, with 9 bases identical to TRBD1. Unmatched junction bases numbered 12, after V lost 4 bases and J lost 8 bases. The length of the CDR3 is 15 residues. Per germline, CDR1 SGHRS and CDR2 YFSETQ. The CDR3 DNA is TGCGCCAGCAGCCCACGGACAGGGGCCGGGCACGGCTACACCTTC. Translated: CASSPRTGAGHGYTF.

The rearrangement joins TRBV4-3 to TRBJ2-1, with a possible D match to TRBD2 (6 bases). Trimming pared 1 base from V and 4 bases from J, leaving 14 bases between. This CDR3 is 16 amino acids long. CDR1 LGHNA and CDR2 YSLEER come from the germline V gene. The CDR3 DNA reads TGCGCCAGCAGCCAAGGAACCGGCGGGATTTACAATGAGCAGTTCTTC. This codes for CASSQGTGGIYNEQFF.

The chain carries TRBV4-1 and TRBJ1-5; a weak D match, TRBD1 (5 bases). Germline CDR1 MGHRA, CDR2 YSYEKL. The V end lost 1 base, the J end lost 5 bases, and 9 bases lay between the germline ends. The CDR3 spans 14 residues. The CDR3 is CASSQVTGDQPQHF. CDR3 DNA: TGCGCCAGCAGCCAAGTAACAGGAGATCAGCCCCAGCATTTT.

This clone was seen only a few times. The chain is built from TRBV7-2 and TRBJ2-1, with 10 bases identical to TRBD2. The CDR3 has 15 amino acids. V lost 5 bases, J lost 7 bases, and 8 bases stayed unmatched. CDR1 is SGHTA and CDR2 is FQGNSA in the germline V gene. In nucleotides, the CDR3 is TGTGCCAGCAGCGAAGCGGGAGGGAACGGGAATGAGCAGTTCTTC. As protein: CASSEAGGNGNEQFF.

This clone was counted between two and nine times. The chain carries TRBV5-1 and TRBJ2-5; no clear D. Germline CDR1 is SGHRS and CDR2 is YFSETQ. The germline V and J ends were trimmed by 3 bases and 5 bases, with 8 bases remaining between them. This CDR3 comprises 12 residues. The CDR3 region is CASSSSGETQYF. CDR3 coding DNA: TGCGCCAGCAGCTCCAGTGGGGAGACCCAGTACTTC.

The DNA for the CDR3 is TGTGCCAGCAGTATACAGGGGAGCGAGCAGCCCCAGCATTTT. This gives the protein CASSIQGSEQPQHF. The rearrangement uses TRBV2 and TRBJ1-5; 7 bases line up with TRBD1. V lost 5 bases to trimming and J lost 7 bases; unmatched junction nucleotides: 8. Germline CDR1 and CDR2: SNHLY and FYNNEI. The CDR3 is 14 residues long.

The rearrangement uses TRBV18 and TRBJ1-3; no clear D gene. Germline V lookup: CDR1 KGHSH, CDR2 LQKENI. V was trimmed by 3 bases and J by 0 bases, leaving 6 bases between them. The CDR3 loop spans 14 amino acids. CDR3 DNA: TGTGCCAGCTCACCCAGCGTCTCTGGAAACACCATATATTTT. Its translation is CASSPSVSGNTIYF.

V gene TRBV19 combines with J gene TRBJ1-2; 7 bases fit TRBD1. The CDR3 covers 14 residues. CDR1 is LNHDA, CDR2 SQIVND, per germline (reference sequence). V lost 5 bases to trimming and J lost 11 bases; unmatched junction nucleotides: 14. The chain's CDR3 is CASSSPGQFSRYTF. Written as DNA, the CDR3 is TGTGCCAGTAGTTCACCGGGACAGTTTTCTCGGTACACCTTC.

V is TRBV11-2 and J is TRBJ1-2, with 11 bases identical to TRBD1. CDR1 is SGHAT and CDR2 is FQNNGV in the germline V gene. The CDR3 is 18 amino acids. Trimming removed 1 base from V and 2 bases from J; junction bases left unmatched: 9. CDR3 DNA: TGTGCCAGCAGCTTAGGAGTGTTGCGGGACAGGGGGAACTATGGCTACACCTTC. It is translated as CASSLGVLRDRGNYGYTF.

The chain employs TRBV30 and TRBJ2-5, with D uncertain. Trimming removed 2 bases from V and 0 bases from J, with 10 bases in between. CDR1 GTSNPN and CDR2 SVGIG come from the germline V gene (reference sequence). This CDR3 comprises 14 residues. CDR3 region: CAWSPGGYQETQYF. DNA of the CDR3: TGTGCCTGGAGTCCCGGCGGATACCAAGAGACCCAGTACTTC.

This sequence joins TRBV19 and TRBJ1-1, with a tentative D call TRBD1 (5 bases). The CDR3 has 17 residues. Trimming removed 6 bases from V and 1 base from J, with 21 bases in between. Germline V lookup: CDR1 LNHDA, CDR2 SQIVND (reference sequence). In nucleotides, the CDR3 is TGTGCCAGTAGCCGAACCCTGACAGCTACTTCGAACACTGAAGCTTTCTTT. It translates to CASSRTLTATSNTEAFF.

The J gene is TRBJ1-5, the V gene TRBV2; 8 bases line up with TRBD1. Germline V lookup: CDR1 SNHLY, CDR2 FYNNEI. Germline trimming cut 4 bases from V and 6 bases from J; bases unmatched to any gene: 5. CDR3 size: 14 residues. Here the CDR3 DNA reads TGTGCCAGCAGTGGGACAGGGAACGGTCAGCCCCAGCATTTT. Protein sequence: CASSGTGNGQPQHF.

The chain uses TRBV7-9 and TRBJ2-5; D might be TRBD2 (6 bases). CDR1 is SEHNR, CDR2 FQNEAQ, per germline (reference sequence). V lost 0 bases and J 2 bases, leaving 7 bases between the germline ends. This CDR3 is 14 amino acids long. The CDR3 bases are TGTGCCAGCAGCTTAGCAAGCGGGCAAGAGACCCAGTACTTC. Residues: CASSLASGQETQYF.

The sample holds a few counts of this clone. This chain joins TRBV6-1 and TRBJ2-7; unclear D gene. The CDR3 has 15 amino acids. Deletions cut 6 bases from V and 4 bases from J, with 19 bases between. The germline V gene has CDR1 MNHNS and CDR2 SASEGT. CDR3 bases: TGTGCCAGCAGGGCTCCGCAGGTTGGGGTTTACGAGCAGTACGTC. Translation gives CASRAPQVGVYEQYV.

This chain uses TRBV2 with TRBJ1-1; D gene ambiguous. The germline V and J ends were trimmed by 5 bases and 1 base, with 8 bases remaining between them. Germline V gene sequence: CDR1 SNHLY, CDR2 FYNNEI. CDR3 length equals 13 residues. CDR3 in DNA: TGTGCCAGCAGTCCGGAGGCGAACACTGAAGCTTTCTTT. It is translated as CASSPEANTEAFF.

The chain couples TRBV11-2 to TRBJ2-7, with TRBD1 matching over 7 bases. This CDR3 comprises 14 residues. V trimming: 3 bases; J trimming: 2 bases; junction bases outside the gene matches: 4. CDR1 is SGHAT, CDR2 FQNNGV, per germline. The DNA for the CDR3 is TGTGCCAGCAGCTTGAAAGGGGGCCCCTACGAGCAGTACGTC. It translates to CASSLKGGPYEQYV.

V gene TRBV27 combines with J gene TRBJ2-2, with TRBD1 identical over 7 bases. Trimming removed 5 bases from V and 2 bases from J; junction bases left unmatched: 17. CDR1 and CDR2 from the germline V gene are MNHEY and SMNVEV (reference sequence). This CDR3 has 19 amino acids. CDR3 region: CASSGFPMSRDRNTGELFF. CDR3 coding DNA: TGTGCCAGCAGTGGCTTTCCTATGTCCCGGGACAGAAACACCGGGGAGCTGTTTTTT.

The V gene is TRBV25-1, the J gene TRBJ2-5; maybe TRBD2 (6 bases). Trimming removed 7 bases from V and 4 bases from J, with 10 bases in between. Germline loops: CDR1 MGHDK, CDR2 SYGVNS. The CDR3 covers 12 residues. CDR3 residues: CASMRGGETQYF. CDR3 coding DNA: TGTGCCAGCATGAGGGGAGGAGAGACCCAGTACTTC.